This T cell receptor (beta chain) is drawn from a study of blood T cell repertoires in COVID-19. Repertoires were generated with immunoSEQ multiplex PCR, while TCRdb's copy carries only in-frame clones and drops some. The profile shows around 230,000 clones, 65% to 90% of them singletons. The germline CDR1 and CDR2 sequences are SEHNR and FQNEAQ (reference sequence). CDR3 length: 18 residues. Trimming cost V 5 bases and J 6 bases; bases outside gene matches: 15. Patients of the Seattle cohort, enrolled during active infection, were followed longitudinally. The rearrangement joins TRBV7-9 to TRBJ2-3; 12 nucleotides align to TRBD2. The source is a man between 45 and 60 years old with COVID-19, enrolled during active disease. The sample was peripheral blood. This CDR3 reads CASSPLAGGPNRIDTQYF. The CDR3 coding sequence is TGTGCCAGCAGCCCACTAGCGGGAGGCCCCAACCGAATCGATACGCAGTATTTT.